This entry lists 6 T cell receptor beta chains sequenced from one sample in a study of blood T cell repertoires in COVID-19 (dated by TCRdb to the early 2020s). Libraries were made using the immunoSEQ multiplex PCR assay. In TCRdb, the immuneACCESS table is reduced to in-frame sequences with V and J assigned. These tables do not hold every clone; where another copy was compared, an unresolved V gene accounts for under half, and the others remain unexplained. This sample is represented by about 60,000 clones; approximately 90% of them were singletons. Roughly 7.6% of the sample comes from the top ten. Input material: peripheral blood. The receptor set was obtained from a human donor with active COVID-19. The donor label of this sample is uncertain.

The CDR3 DNA is TGTGCCACCTGGGACGGGCAGGGGGCCTACGAGCAGTACTTC. Its protein product is CATWDGQGAYEQYF. The chain recombines TRBV15 with TRBJ2-7; TRBD1 aligns across 7 bases. The V gene end was trimmed by 8 bases and the J gene end by 2 bases; junction bases not matched to a gene: 9. Germline-derived CDR1 and CDR2 are LNHNV and YYDKDF (reference sequence). The CDR3 has 14 residues.

The gene calls are TRBV7-9 and TRBJ1-6; the match to TRBD1 covers 10 bases. Trimming at V came to 5 bases and at J to 7 bases, leaving 8 bases not matched to a gene. Germline assignment: CDR1 SEHNR and CDR2 FQNEAQ (reference sequence). The CDR3 contains 16 residues. CDR3 residues: CASSGRQGATNSPLHF. The CDR3 region has the DNA TGTGCCAGCAGCGGTCGACAGGGGGCGACGAATTCACCCCTCCACTTT.

The chain has TRBV6-5 and TRBJ2-4; 10 bases are shared with TRBD2. The germline CDR1 and CDR2 sequences are MNHEY and SVGAGI. V lost 9 bases to trimming and J lost 9 bases; unmatched junction nucleotides: 8. This CDR3 has 13 amino acids. CDR3: CASASGRVGIQYF. The CDR3 region has the DNA TGTGCCAGTGCTAGCGGGAGAGTAGGCATTCAGTACTTC.

A single count supports this clone. This sequence joins TRBV7-2 and TRBJ2-2; D call uncertain. Trimming left V 5 bases short and J 8 bases short, with 12 bases between. Germline lookup yields CDR1 SGHTA and CDR2 FQGNSA. CDR3 length: 13 amino acids. CDR3 amino acids: CASSPLRNGELFF. The DNA for the CDR3 is TGTGCCAGCAGCCCTCTGAGGAATGGGGAGCTGTTTTTT.

The chain joins TRBV4-2 to TRBJ2-3, with TRBD2 identical over 11 bases. Trimming took 1 base from V and 9 from J; bases not matched to a gene: 15. CDR1 and CDR2 (germline): LGHNA, YNFKEQ. This CDR3 spans 18 amino acids. In DNA, the CDR3 is TGTGCCAGCAGCCAAGTGGCGAACCTAGCGGGGGGCGAGGGCACGCAGTATTTT. Translating gives CASSQVANLAGGEGTQYF.

J is TRBJ2-2 and V is TRBV7-5; TRBD1, the table's D call, lacks a check against the DNA. TRBV7-5 is a pseudogene. CDR3 length: 16 residues. CDR3 sequence: CARFPQGRGWTGELFF. The CDR3 DNA reads TGTGCCAGATTCCCACAGGGGAGAGGATGGACCGGGGAGCTGTTTTTT.